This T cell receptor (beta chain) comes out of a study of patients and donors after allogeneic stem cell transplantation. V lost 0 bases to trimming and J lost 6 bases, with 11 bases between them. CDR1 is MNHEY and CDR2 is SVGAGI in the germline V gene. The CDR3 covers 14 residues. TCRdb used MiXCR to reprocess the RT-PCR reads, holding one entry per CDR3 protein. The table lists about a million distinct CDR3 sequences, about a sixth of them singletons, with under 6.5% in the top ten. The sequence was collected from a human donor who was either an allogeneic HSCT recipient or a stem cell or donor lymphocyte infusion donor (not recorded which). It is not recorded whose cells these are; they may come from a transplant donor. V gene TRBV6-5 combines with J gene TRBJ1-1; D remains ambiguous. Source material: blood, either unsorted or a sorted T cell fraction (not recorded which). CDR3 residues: CASSYSMGKAEAFF. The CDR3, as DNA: TGTGCCAGCAGTTACTCGATGGGGAAGGCTGAAGCTTTCTTT.